Listed here are 20 T cell receptor beta chains from one sample, sequenced in a study of blood T cell repertoires in COVID-19. Sequencing used immunoSEQ multiplex PCR; TCRdb keeps in-frame clones, though not all of them. The sample shows about 200,000 clones, 92% of them seen only once. The sample was peripheral blood. These receptors all stem from a man aged 30 to 39 with acute or convalescent COVID-19.

This chain links TRBV19 with TRBJ2-3; TRBD2 matches at 9 bases. Germline CDR1 reads LNHDA; CDR2 reads SQIVND (reference sequence). The CDR3 loop spans 16 amino acids. The trim removed 1 base at V and 3 bases at J, leaving 5 bases unmatched. The CDR3 bases are TGTGCCAGTAGTATAGTAAGCGGGGGGTCAACAGATACGCAGTATTTT. Translating gives CASSIVSGGSTDTQYF.

Here the CDR3 DNA reads TGTGCCAGCAGCCAAGATTGGACTAGCGGTAATGAGCAGTTCTTC. It codes for CASSQDWTSGNEQFF. The J gene is TRBJ2-1, the V gene TRBV14, with 10 bases matching TRBD2. The CDR3 consists of 15 residues. Germline V gene data show CDR1 as SGHDN and CDR2 as FVKESK. V dropped 0 bases and J dropped 7; count of bases not matched to a gene: 3.

This chain uses TRBV5-4 with TRBJ2-7, with D tentatively TRBD1 (6 bases). Germline CDR1 and CDR2: SGHNT and YYREEE (reference sequence). This CDR3 is 15 amino acids long. V dropped 2 bases and J dropped 2 bases, with 14 bases sitting between them. The CDR3 sequence is CASSLGGQGTYEQYF. CDR3 nucleotide sequence: TGTGCCAGCAGCTTAGGTGGGCAGGGGACCTACGAGCAGTACTTC.

The chain couples TRBV7-9 to TRBJ1-5; a weak D match, TRBD1 (5 bases). The CDR3 consists of 17 residues. Germline-derived CDR1 and CDR2 are SEHNR and FQNEAQ (reference sequence). Trimming left V 4 bases short and J 3 bases short, with 19 bases between. The CDR3 loop reads CASSSKGVQGPNQPQHF. CDR3 bases: TGTGCCAGCAGCTCGAAGGGTGTCCAGGGCCCCAATCAGCCCCAGCATTTT.

The rearrangement uses TRBV5-4 and TRBJ2-2; 8 bases fit TRBD2. The CDR3 covers 18 residues. The germline gives CDR1 SGHNT, CDR2 YYREEE (reference sequence). Trimming at V came to 2 bases and at J to 2 bases, leaving 11 bases not matched to a gene. The CDR3 region has the DNA TGTGCCAGCAGCTTAGGAGCGGGAGAACCGGGAAACACCGGGGAGCTGTTTTTT. It codes for CASSLGAGEPGNTGELFF.

V and J are TRBV25-1 and TRBJ2-5; tentatively, D is TRBD2 (6 bases). V lost 3 bases and J lost 1, with 18 bases in between. CDR3 size: 17 residues. Germline-derived CDR1 and CDR2 are MGHDK and SYGVNS. The CDR3 bases are TGTGCCAGCAGTGAGGGGTCTTGGGGGGACGGCCAAGAGACCCAGTACTTC. Translated, it gives CASSEGSWGDGQETQYF.

The V gene is TRBV27, the J gene TRBJ2-2; D ambiguous. CDR3 length equals 14 residues. The ends were cut back, 6 bases at V and 4 bases at J, with 12 bases in the middle. CDR1 and CDR2 (germline): MNHEY, SMNVEV (reference sequence). This CDR3 is CASRPTSATGELFF. The CDR3 coding sequence is TGTGCCAGCAGGCCCACATCCGCCACCGGGGAGCTGTTTTTT.

This clone was counted between two and nine times. Within the sample, other DNA sequences also encode this same CDR3. This sequence joins TRBV5-1 and TRBJ1-6; TRBD1 might be the D (5 bases). V was trimmed by 0 bases and J by 7 bases, leaving 8 bases between them. Germline V lookup: CDR1 SGHRS, CDR2 YFSETQ. The CDR3 contains 14 residues. The CDR3 DNA follows: TGCGCCAGCAGCTTGGGGCAGGGAAATTCACCCCTCCACTTT. Translation: CASSLGQGNSPLHF.

V usage is TRBV4-1 and J usage is TRBJ2-3, with 7 bases fitting TRBD2. The CDR3 length is 15 residues. J was trimmed by 4 bases and V by 3 bases; bases with no gene match: 7. Germline V CDR1 and CDR2: MGHRA, YSYEKL. CDR3 DNA sequence: TGCGCCAGCAGCCACCGACTAGCCTCAGCAGATACGCAGTATTTT. Encoded protein: CASSHRLASADTQYF.

This chain links TRBV29-1 with TRBJ1-2; weak D call: TRBD1 (5 bases). V gave up 1 base and J gave up 4 bases, with 16 bases separating them. CDR1 is SQVTM and CDR2 is ANQGSEA in the germline V gene. CDR3 length equals 15 residues. The CDR3 reads CSVEGSSRGSYGYTF. DNA for the CDR3: TGCAGCGTTGAAGGTTCTTCTCGGGGGTCCTATGGCTACACCTTC.

The rearrangement joins TRBV19 to TRBJ2-1, with D possibly matching TRBD1 (7 bases). This CDR3 has 15 residues. Trimming removed 3 bases at V and 6 bases at J, with 15 bases between. Germline CDR1 LNHDA, CDR2 SQIVND (reference sequence). The CDR3 DNA sequence: TGTGCCAGTAGTATGGCCAGGGGGGCCGCCAATGAGCAGTTCTTC. Translated, it gives CASSMARGAANEQFF.

The CDR3 sequence: CASSAGVYRQGEISNQPQHF. CDR3 sequence (DNA): TGTGCCAGCTCAGCTGGGGTATACCGACAGGGAGAAATTAGCAATCAGCCCCAGCATTTT. The chain combines TRBV18 with TRBJ1-5, with 7 bases matching TRBD1. V lost 5 bases and J lost 0; bases outside the gene matches: 19. Per germline, CDR1 KGHSH and CDR2 LQKENI. This CDR3 is built from 20 residues.

Turning to this clone: Germline is not matched at one junction end, which may reflect a read error. V gene TRBV12-3 or TRBV12-4 combines with J gene TRBJ1-6; D remains ambiguous. This CDR3 spans 12 amino acids. CDR3 sequence (DNA): TGTGCCAGCAGTCCCTGGGGAGGCGTCTTAAACTTT. Residues: CASSPWGGVLNF.

The V gene is TRBV9, the J gene TRBJ2-2; no reliable D call. Between the trimmed V and J ends, which lost 4 bases and 4 bases, there was a span of 8 bases. The CDR3 runs to 13 residues. The germline V gene encodes CDR1 SGDLS and CDR2 YYNGEE. CDR3 sequence (DNA): TGTGCCAGCAGCATTCAGGCCACCGGGGAGCTGTTTTTT. Protein product: CASSIQATGELFF.

The chain joins TRBV19 to TRBJ1-1, with a possible D match to TRBD1 (5 bases). CDR3 length equals 16 residues. The V end lost 6 bases, the J end lost 3 bases, and 20 bases lay between the germline ends. Germline lookup yields CDR1 LNHDA and CDR2 SQIVND (reference sequence). The CDR3: CASSSGAGPLDTEAFF. CDR3 nucleotide sequence: TGTGCCAGTAGCAGTGGGGCAGGGCCCTTGGACACTGAAGCTTTCTTT. Full variable domain (outside the CDR3, taken from reference TRBV19 and TRBJ1-1): DGGITQSPKYLFRKEGQNVTLSCEQNLNHDAMYWYRQDPGQGLRLIYYSQIVNDFQKGDIAEGYSVSREKKESFPLTVTSAQKNPTAFYLCASSSGAGPLDTEAFFGQGTRLTVV.

The chain uses TRBV3-1 (or the pseudogene TRBV3-2) and TRBJ2-3; 9 nucleotides line up with TRBD2. V lost 6 bases, J lost 8 bases, and 9 bases stayed unmatched. There are 14 residues in the CDR3. Per the germline V gene, CDR1 is LGHDT and CDR2 is YNNKEL (reference sequence). DNA for the CDR3: TGTGCCAGCAGGAAGCTAGCGGGGCGGGGTACGCAGTATTTT. It codes for CASRKLAGRGTQYF.

The rearrangement joins TRBV5-4 to TRBJ2-1; 8 nucleotides agree with TRBD2. The length of the CDR3 is 15 residues. V lost 0 bases, J lost 6 bases, and 5 bases stayed unmatched. Germline CDR1 reads SGHNT; CDR2 reads YYREEE (reference sequence). Here the CDR3 reads CASSLAAGVSNEQFF. Written as DNA, the CDR3 is TGTGCCAGCAGCTTGGCAGCGGGGGTGAGCAATGAGCAGTTCTTC.

Note on this clone: One junction end does not reproduce the germline sequence, and a read error may be involved. The chain has TRBV7-7 and TRBJ2-5; a possible D gene is TRBD2 (6 bases). The CDR3 sequence is 14 residues long. Germline V CDR1 and CDR2: SSHAT, FNYEAQ (reference sequence). For the CDR3, the DNA is TGTGCTAGCAGCCCAACTGGCGGGGCAGAGACCCAGTACTTC. As protein: CASSPTGGAETQYF.

The CDR3 DNA reads as TGTGCCAGCAGCTTATTATTCCAGGGAGAGACCCAGTACTTC. Protein: CASSLLFQGETQYF. The V call is TRBV7-8, the J call TRBJ2-5; a weak D match, TRBD1 (5 bases). Germline V gene data show CDR1 as SGHVS and CDR2 as FQNEAQ. The CDR3 loop spans 14 amino acids. Trimming stripped 2 bases from V and 4 bases from J, with 11 bases between.

The V and J genes are TRBV6-5 and TRBJ1-2, with TRBD1 identical over 10 bases. The CDR3 extends over 14 amino acids. V lost 8 bases, J lost 5 bases, and 8 bases stayed unmatched. In germline, CDR1 is MNHEY, CDR2 SVGAGI. The CDR3 spells CASGRDRGGYGYTF. CDR3 coding DNA: TGTGCCAGCGGCCGGGACAGGGGTGGTTATGGCTACACCTTC.